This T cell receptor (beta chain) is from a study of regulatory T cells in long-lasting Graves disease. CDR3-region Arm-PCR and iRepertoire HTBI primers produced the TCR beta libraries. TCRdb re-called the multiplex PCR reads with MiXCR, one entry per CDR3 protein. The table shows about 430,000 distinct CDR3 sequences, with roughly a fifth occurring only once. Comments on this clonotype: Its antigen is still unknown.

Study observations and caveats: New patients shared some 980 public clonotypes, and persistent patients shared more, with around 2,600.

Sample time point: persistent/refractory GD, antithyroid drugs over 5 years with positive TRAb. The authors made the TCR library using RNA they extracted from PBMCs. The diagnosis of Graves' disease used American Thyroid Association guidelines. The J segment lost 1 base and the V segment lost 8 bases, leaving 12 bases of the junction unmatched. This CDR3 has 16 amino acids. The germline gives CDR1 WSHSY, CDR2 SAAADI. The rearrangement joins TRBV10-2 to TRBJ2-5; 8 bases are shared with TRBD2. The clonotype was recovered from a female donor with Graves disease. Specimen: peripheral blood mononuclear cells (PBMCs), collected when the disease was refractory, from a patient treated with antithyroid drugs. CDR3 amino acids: CASFGRAGFPQETQYF. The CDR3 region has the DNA TGCGCCAGCTTCGGGAGGGCAGGGTTCCCCCAAGAGACCCAGTACTTC.